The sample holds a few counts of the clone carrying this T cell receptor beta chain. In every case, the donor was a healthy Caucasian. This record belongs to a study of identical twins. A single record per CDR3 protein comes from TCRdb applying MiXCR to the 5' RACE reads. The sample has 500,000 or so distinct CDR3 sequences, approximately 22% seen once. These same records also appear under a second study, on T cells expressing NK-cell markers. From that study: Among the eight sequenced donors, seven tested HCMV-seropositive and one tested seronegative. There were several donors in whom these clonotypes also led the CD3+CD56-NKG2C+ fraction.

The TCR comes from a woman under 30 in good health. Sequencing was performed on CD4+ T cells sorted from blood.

The DNA of the CDR3 is TGTGCCAGCAGCTTAGTCGGTCGCCCCGAAGGTGTGCAGTACTTC. This encodes CASSLVGRPEGVQYF. The chain carries TRBV7-2 and TRBJ2-7; unclear D gene. The length of the CDR3 is 15 residues. Germline lookup yields CDR1 SGHTA and CDR2 FQGNSA. The germline V and J ends were trimmed by 1 base and 9 bases, with 19 bases remaining between them.